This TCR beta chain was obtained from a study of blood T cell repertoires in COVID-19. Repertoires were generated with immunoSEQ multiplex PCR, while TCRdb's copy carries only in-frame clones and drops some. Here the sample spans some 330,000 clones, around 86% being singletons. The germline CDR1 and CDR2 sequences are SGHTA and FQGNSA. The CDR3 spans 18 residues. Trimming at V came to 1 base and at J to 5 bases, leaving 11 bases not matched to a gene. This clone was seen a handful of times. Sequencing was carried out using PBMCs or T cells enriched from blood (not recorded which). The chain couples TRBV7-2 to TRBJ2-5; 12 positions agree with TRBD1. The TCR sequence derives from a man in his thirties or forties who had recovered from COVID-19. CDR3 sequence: CASSLGGLGTGGTETQYF. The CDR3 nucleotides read TGTGCCAGCAGCTTAGGGGGTTTGGGGACAGGGGGCACGGAGACCCAGTACTTC.